This passage covers 12 T cell receptor beta chains from one sample sequenced in a study of memory CD4+ T cells and cytomegalovirus serostatus. Single viable CD3+CD4+CD8-CD45RO+ cells were sorted as the memory CD4+ T cells. Repertoires were generated with immunoSEQ multiplex PCR, while TCRdb's copy carries only in-frame clones and drops some. Of about 60,000 clones in the sample, around 77% were seen once. Sequencing was done on a sample of memory CD4+ T cells from blood. The receptors shown here come from an adult in good health and CMV-seronegative.

The V call is TRBV18, the J call TRBJ1-1; D is unclear. V gave up 3 bases and J gave up 0 bases, with 8 bases separating them. The CDR3 totals 14 residues. Germline CDR1 reads KGHSH; CDR2 reads LQKENI. This chain's CDR3 is CASSPPIMNTEAFF. The CDR3 DNA is TGTGCCAGCTCACCCCCCATAATGAACACTGAAGCTTTCTTT.

The rearrangement joins TRBV6-1 to TRBJ1-1; D is unresolved. V gave up 6 bases and J gave up 5 bases, with 16 bases separating them. Germline loops: CDR1 MNHNS, CDR2 SASEGT. This CDR3 spans 14 amino acids. The CDR3 sequence: CASSAFGRMTEAFF. The CDR3 bases are TGTGCCAGCAGCGCGTTTGGCAGGATGACTGAAGCTTTCTTT.

The rearrangement links TRBV19 to TRBJ2-2, with a possible D match to TRBD2 (6 bases). CDR3 length: 16 residues. Germline V gives CDR1 LNHDA, CDR2 SQIVND (reference sequence). With 6 bases removed from V and 1 base from J, the gap between germline ends came to 15 bases. The CDR3 DNA is TGTGCCAGTAGGAGCCGGGAGACCGGGAACACCGGGGAGCTGTTTTTT. This sequence encodes CASRSRETGNTGELFF. Full variable domain (rest looked up from reference TRBV19 and TRBJ2-2): DGGITQSPKYLFRKEGQNVTLSCEQNLNHDAMYWYRQDPGQGLRLIYYSQIVNDFQKGDIAEGYSVSREKKESFPLTVTSAQKNPTAFYLCASRSRETGNTGELFFGEGSRLTVL.

The chain couples TRBV28 to TRBJ2-7; 12 bases line up with TRBD2. Germline trimming cut 7 bases from V and 2 bases from J; bases unmatched to any gene: 9. CDR3 length equals 16 residues. Germline loops: CDR1 MDHEN, CDR2 SYDVKM. The DNA of the CDR3 is TGTGCCAGCACCTCGACTAGCGGGAGTCATCCCTACGAGCAGTACTTC. It yields the protein CASTSTSGSHPYEQYF.

The genes are TRBV7-3 and TRBJ2-1, with D possibly being TRBD1 (7 bases). Germline V gives CDR1 SGHTA, CDR2 FQGTGA. V lost 6 bases to trimming and J lost 10 bases, with 19 bases between them. This CDR3 is 14 amino acids long. The CDR3 DNA sequence: TGTGCCAGCAGGCCAGGGGGGACCCGAGGGGAGCAGTTCTTC. It translates to CASRPGGTRGEQFF. The whole variable domain, remainder taken from reference TRBV7-3 and TRBJ2-1, is GAGVSQTPSNKVTEKGKYVELRCDPISGHTALYWYRQSLGQGPEFLIYFQGTGAADDSGLPNDRFFAVRPEGSVSTLKIQRTERGDSAVYLCASRPGGTRGEQFFGPGTRLTVL.

The rearrangement uses TRBV5-5 and TRBJ2-7; perhaps TRBD1 as D (6 bases). The CDR3 has 15 residues. The V end was cut by 2 bases, the J end by 3 bases, with 15 bases between. Germline V gene data show CDR1 as SGHKS and CDR2 as YYEKEE (reference sequence). DNA for the CDR3: TGTGCCAGCAGCTTACGATCACAGGGTAGCTACGAGCAGTACTTC. This gives the protein CASSLRSQGSYEQYF.

This sequence joins TRBV30 and TRBJ1-2; D might be TRBD1 (5 bases). The germline gives CDR1 GTSNPN, CDR2 SVGIG (reference sequence). This CDR3 is 13 amino acids long. The CDR3, as DNA: TGTGCTCAAACGGGGGACGGTTCCTATGGCTACACCTTC. Residues: CAQTGDGSYGYTF.

The chain combines TRBV30 with TRBJ1-1; unclear D gene. Germline V gene data show CDR1 as GTSNPN and CDR2 as SVGIG (reference sequence). V shed 2 bases and J shed 4 bases, with 11 bases lying between them. The CDR3 contains 13 residues. This CDR3 reads CAWSPLSITEAFF. The CDR3 coding sequence is TGTGCCTGGAGTCCCTTAAGCATCACTGAAGCTTTCTTT.

The V and J genes are TRBV7-9 and TRBJ1-2, with D uncertain. V lost 0 bases, J lost 2 bases, and 4 bases lay in between. This CDR3 is 13 amino acids long. CDR1 SEHNR and CDR2 FQNEAQ come from the germline V gene (reference sequence). The CDR3 DNA is TGTGCCAGCAGCTTAGCCAGGAACTATGGCTACACCTTC. Its translation: CASSLARNYGYTF.

This clone was picked up one time. The chain combines TRBV6-5 with TRBJ2-2, with D unresolved. The germline V and J ends were trimmed by 6 bases and 9 bases, with 8 bases remaining between them. From germline, CDR1 is MNHEY and CDR2 SVGAGI. CDR3 length: 11 amino acids. The CDR3 reads CASRGFRELFF. As DNA, the CDR3 is TGTGCCAGCAGGGGTTTTAGGGAGCTGTTTTTT.

The chain uses TRBV7-3 and TRBJ2-2; the D gene is possibly TRBD2 (5 bases). The germline V and J ends were trimmed by 4 bases and 1 base, with 7 bases remaining between them. Germline V gene data show CDR1 as SGHTA and CDR2 as FQGTGA. The CDR3 has 14 amino acids. The CDR3 DNA sequence: TGTGCCAGCAGCTCCGGACTGAACACCGGGGAGCTGTTTTTT. Amino acid sequence: CASSSGLNTGELFF.

The rearrangement uses TRBV19 and TRBJ2-7, with TRBD2 matching 9 bases. The CDR3 covers 16 residues. V dropped 1 base and J dropped 0; count of bases not matched to a gene: 4. CDR1 and CDR2 (germline): LNHDA, SQIVND (reference sequence). CDR3 DNA: TGTGCCAGTAGTATAGGTGGTAGCGGGGGCTCCTACGAGCAGTACTTC. Protein product: CASSIGGSGGSYEQYF.